The rows below give T cell receptor beta chains drawn from one sample of a study of shared clonotypes between healthy human individuals. The assay was immunoSEQ multiplex PCR, and TCRdb's table has in-frame clones only and misses some. Of a few million clones in the sample, about 90% are singletons; the top ten hold around 0.35%. The sample was naive CD4+ T cells from PBMCs. These receptors were obtained from a man aged 18-30 years in good health. Some clones in this sample may be carry-over from other donors' samples. Each CDR3 is given with its conserved first and last residue.

v_gene: TRBV5-1
j_gene: TRBJ2-7
CDR3aa: CASSLGGTARLEQYF

v_gene: TRBV5-1
j_gene: TRBJ2-2
CDR3aa: CASSFPLGELFF

v_gene: TRBV30
j_gene: TRBJ2-2
CDR3aa: CAWNTGFNTGELFF

v_gene: TRBV6-1
j_gene: TRBJ2-5
CDR3aa: CASSELSETQYF

v_gene: TRBV2
j_gene: TRBJ2-3
CDR3aa: CASSEAGVGVSGYTQYF

v_gene: TRBV7-2
j_gene: TRBJ2-5
CDR3aa: CASSLVFWASAKETQYF

v_gene: TRBV15
j_gene: TRBJ1-5
CDR3aa: CATSRVRGGGQPQHF

v_gene: TRBV6-5
j_gene: TRBJ2-7
CDR3aa: CASRTGTGNYEQYF

v_gene: TRBV7-7
j_gene: TRBJ2-1
CDR3aa: CASSLGTFGEQFF

v_gene: TRBV19
j_gene: TRBJ2-5
CDR3aa: CASSKKGREGFTQYF

v_gene: TRBV7-2
j_gene: TRBJ2-5
CDR3aa: CASSLFGGQETQYF

v_gene: TRBV19
j_gene: TRBJ1-5
CDR3aa: CASTINGLSNQPQHF

v_gene: TRBV9
j_gene: TRBJ2-6
CDR3aa: CASSVPGANVLTF

v_gene: TRBV27
j_gene: TRBJ2-3
CDR3aa: CASSFRVTDTQYF

v_gene: TRBV4-3
j_gene: TRBJ2-3
CDR3aa: CASSPRRVSTDTQYF

v_gene: TRBV15
j_gene: TRBJ2-3
CDR3aa: CATSRSPTDTQYF

v_gene: TRBV20-1
j_gene: TRBJ2-5
CDR3aa: CSASNRETQYF

v_gene: TRBV25-1
j_gene: TRBJ2-5
CDR3aa: CASALPGVETQYF

v_gene: TRBV25-1
j_gene: TRBJ1-2
CDR3aa: CASSDSLRQNYGYTF

v_gene: TRBV6-5
j_gene: TRBJ2-6
CDR3aa: CASSYRRMGANVLTF

v_gene: TRBV5-1
j_gene: TRBJ2-7
CDR3aa: CASSSPGQGAYEQYF

v_gene: TRBV5-1
j_gene: TRBJ2-3
CDR3aa: CASSLDQAGTDTQYF

v_gene: TRBV7-3
j_gene: TRBJ1-1
CDR3aa: CASSATRENTEAFF

v_gene: TRBV14
j_gene: TRBJ2-1
CDR3aa: CASSQFRGGGANNEQFF

v_gene: TRBV9
j_gene: TRBJ2-1
CDR3aa: CASSAFGQGAYNEQFF

v_gene: TRBV18
j_gene: TRBJ1-2
CDR3aa: CASSPQEYYGYTF

v_gene: TRBV19
j_gene: TRBJ2-3
CDR3aa: CASSTRQGASTDTQYF

v_gene: TRBV7-3
j_gene: TRBJ2-6
CDR3aa: CASRLGGTGANVLTF

v_gene: TRBV18
j_gene: TRBJ1-1
CDR3aa: CASSQSTGSDTEAFF

v_gene: TRBV11-2
j_gene: TRBJ1-2
CDR3aa: CASSLGARGRFSDGYTF

v_gene: TRBV4-1
j_gene: TRBJ1-5
CDR3aa: CASRPQGTSNQPQHF

v_gene: TRBV27
j_gene: TRBJ1-2
CDR3aa: CASSLRGTDYGYTF

v_gene: TRBV30
j_gene: TRBJ1-2
CDR3aa: CAWRVNYGYTF

v_gene: TRBV10-3
j_gene: TRBJ2-5
CDR3aa: CAISAPGQGQETQYF

v_gene: TRBV30
j_gene: TRBJ2-1
CDR3aa: CAWRPYNEQFF

v_gene: TRBV6-6
j_gene: TRBJ2-7
CDR3aa: CASSFGLAVSYEQYF

v_gene: TRBV6-7
j_gene: TRBJ1-3
CDR3aa: CASSPHDRWGNTIYF

v_gene: TRBV2
j_gene: TRBJ1-1
CDR3aa: CASRAGIPMNTEAFF

v_gene: TRBV6-5
j_gene: TRBJ1-5
CDR3aa: CASRSDRRSNQPQHF

v_gene: TRBV28
j_gene: TRBJ2-1
CDR3aa: CASPPAGARNEQFF

v_gene: TRBV9
j_gene: TRBJ2-2
CDR3aa: CASSAGLAGGFDTGELFF

v_gene: TRBV7-3
j_gene: TRBJ2-1
CDR3aa: CASRRDRGPYNEQFF

v_gene: TRBV9
j_gene: TRBJ1-1
CDR3aa: CASSVDGATNTEAFF

v_gene: TRBV5-1
j_gene: TRBJ1-2
CDR3aa: CASSIGPGQNNYGYTF